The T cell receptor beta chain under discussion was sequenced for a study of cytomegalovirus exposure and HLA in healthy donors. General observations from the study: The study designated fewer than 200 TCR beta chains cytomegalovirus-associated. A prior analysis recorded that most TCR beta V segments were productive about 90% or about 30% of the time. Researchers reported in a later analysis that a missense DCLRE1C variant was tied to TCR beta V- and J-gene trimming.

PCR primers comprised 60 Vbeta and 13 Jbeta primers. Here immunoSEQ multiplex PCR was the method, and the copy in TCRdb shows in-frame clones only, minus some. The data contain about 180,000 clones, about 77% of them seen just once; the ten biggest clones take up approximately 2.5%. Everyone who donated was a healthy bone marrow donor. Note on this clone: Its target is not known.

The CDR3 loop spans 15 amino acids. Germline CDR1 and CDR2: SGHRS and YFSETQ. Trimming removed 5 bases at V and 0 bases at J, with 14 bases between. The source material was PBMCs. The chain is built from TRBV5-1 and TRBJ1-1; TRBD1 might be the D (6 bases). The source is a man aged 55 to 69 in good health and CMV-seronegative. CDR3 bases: TGCGCCAGCAGAGATCAGGGGCTCATGAACACTGAAGCTTTCTTT. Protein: CASRDQGLMNTEAFF.